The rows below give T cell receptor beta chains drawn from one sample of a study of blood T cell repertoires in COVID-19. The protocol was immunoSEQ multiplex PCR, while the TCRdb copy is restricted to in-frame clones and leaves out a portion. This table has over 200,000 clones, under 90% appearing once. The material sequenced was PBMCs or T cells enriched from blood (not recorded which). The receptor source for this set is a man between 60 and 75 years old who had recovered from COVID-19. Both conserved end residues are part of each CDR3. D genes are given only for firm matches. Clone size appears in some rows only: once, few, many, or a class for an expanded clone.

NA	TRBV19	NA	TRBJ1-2	TGTGCCAGTAGATATCCTGCGGGACTCAGGGCAGGCTATGGCTACACCTTC	CASRYPAGLRAGYGYTF
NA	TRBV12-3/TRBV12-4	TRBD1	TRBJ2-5	TGTGCCAGCAGTTTCGACAGGGTCGAGACCCAGTACTTC	CASSFDRVETQYF
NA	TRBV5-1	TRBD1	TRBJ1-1	TGCGCCAGCAGCTTGGAGGACAGGGGAGCGGCTTTCTTT	CASSLEDRGAAFF
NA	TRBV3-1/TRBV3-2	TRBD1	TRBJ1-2	TGTGCCAGCAGCCAAGTTGCTCCGGGACAGGGCCTATGGGACTATGGCTACACCTTC	CASSQVAPGQGLWDYGYTF
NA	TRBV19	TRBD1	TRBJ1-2	TGTGCCAGTACCACAGGGGTGTATGGCTACACCTTC	CASTTGVYGYTF
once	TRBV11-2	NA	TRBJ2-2	TGTGCCAGCAGCTTAGTGAGGGGCGGGGGCTCCGGGGAGCTGTTTTTT	CASSLVRGGGSGELFF
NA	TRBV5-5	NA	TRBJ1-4	TGTGCCAGCAGCTTGAACCCTATTAATGAAAAACTGTTTTTT	CASSLNPINEKLFF
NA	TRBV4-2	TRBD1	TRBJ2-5	TGTGCCAGCAGCCAAGATCGGAACAGGGGTTCAGAGACCCAGTACTTC	CASSQDRNRGSETQYF
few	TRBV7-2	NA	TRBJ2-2	TGTGCCAGCAGCCCAAGGGGACAAAACACCGGGGAGCTGTTTTTT	CASSPRGQNTGELFF
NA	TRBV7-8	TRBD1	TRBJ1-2	TGTGCCAGCAGCCCAGGACAGGGGTACTATGGCTACACCTTC	CASSPGQGYYGYTF
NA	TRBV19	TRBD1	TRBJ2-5	TGTGCCAGTAGTGGACAGGGTTGGGAGACCCAGTACTTC	CASSGQGWETQYF
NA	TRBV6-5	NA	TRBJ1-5	TGTGCCAGCAGTTCCGGGACATTTTTGAGCAATCAGCCCCAGCATTTT	CASSSGTFLSNQPQHF
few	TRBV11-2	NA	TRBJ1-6	TGTGCCAGCAGCTTAAGCTGGGCGGGCGTTGGTTCACCCCTCCACTTT	CASSLSWAGVGSPLHF
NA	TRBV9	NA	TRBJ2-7	TGTGCCAGCAGCGTAGCCTGGGCTCTCACCTACGAGCAGTACTTC	CASSVAWALTYEQYF
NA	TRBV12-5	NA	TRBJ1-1	TGTGCTAGTGGTTTAAGCACAGGGAGGGAATCTGAAGCTTTCTTT	CASGLSTGRESEAFF
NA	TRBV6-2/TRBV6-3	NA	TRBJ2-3	TGTGCCAGCAGTTACGGGCAGAGTTACACAGATACGCAGTATTTT	CASSYGQSYTDTQYF
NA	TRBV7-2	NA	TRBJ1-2	TGTGCCAGCAGCTTACAGGGTGGTACAATTTATGGCTACACCTTC	CASSLQGGTIYGYTF
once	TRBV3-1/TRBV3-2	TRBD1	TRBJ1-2	TGTGCCAGCAGCCCTCGGGACAGAGGAATAAACTATGGCTACACCTTC	CASSPRDRGINYGYTF
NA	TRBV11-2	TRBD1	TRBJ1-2	TGTGCCAGCAGCTTTGACAGGGGGCAGGAGGGCTACACCTTC	CASSFDRGQEGYTF
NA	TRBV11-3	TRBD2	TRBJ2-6	TGTGCCAGCAGCGGGCGGGGGTTCGCAGGGGCCAACGTCCTGACTTTC	CASSGRGFAGANVLTF
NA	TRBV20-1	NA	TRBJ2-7	TGCAGTGCTAGTGGGATGAGGCTTTCCTACGAGCAGTACTTC	CSASGMRLSYEQYF
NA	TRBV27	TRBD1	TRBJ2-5	TGTGCCAGCAGCCGACAGGGGCGAGAGACCCAGTACTTC	CASSRQGRETQYF
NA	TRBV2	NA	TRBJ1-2	TGTGCCAGCAAGCAGGGGTCCAACTATGGCTACACCTTC	CASKQGSNYGYTF
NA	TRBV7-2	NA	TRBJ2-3	TGTGCCAGCAGCTTATTCTCTAGCACAGATACGCAGTATTTT	CASSLFSSTDTQYF
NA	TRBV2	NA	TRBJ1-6	TGTGCCAGCAGTGAAGGGAGGGACTCCTATTCACCCCTCCACTTT	CASSEGRDSYSPLHF
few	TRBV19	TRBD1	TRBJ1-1	TGTGCCAGTAGTATAAACGACAGGGTTAGGGTAACTGAAGCTTTCTTT	CASSINDRVRVTEAFF
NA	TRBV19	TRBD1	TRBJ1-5	TGTGCCAGTTCAAAGACAGGGGGTCAGCCCCAGCATTTT	CASSKTGGQPQHF
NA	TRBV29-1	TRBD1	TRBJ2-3	TGCAGCGTTGGGGGACAGGGCACAGATACGCAGTATTTT	CSVGGQGTDTQYF
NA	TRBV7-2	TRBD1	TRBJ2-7	TGTGCCAGCAGCTTGGATGACAGGGTACATCGGCAGTACTTC	CASSLDDRVHRQYF
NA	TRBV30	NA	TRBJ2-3	TGTGCCTGGAATATACTAGATGCAGATACGCAGTATTTT	CAWNILDADTQYF
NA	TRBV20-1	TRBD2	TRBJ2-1	TGCAGTGCTAGTCGCGGGGGGGCCTACAATGAGCAGTTCTTC	CSASRGGAYNEQFF
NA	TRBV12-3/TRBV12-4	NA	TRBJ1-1	TGTGCCAGCAGTCGGGAAGCAAACACTGAAGCTTTCTTT	CASSREANTEAFF
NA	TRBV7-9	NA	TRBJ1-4	TGTGCCAGCAGCTTCTGGACAGTTAATGAAAAACTGTTTTTT	CASSFWTVNEKLFF